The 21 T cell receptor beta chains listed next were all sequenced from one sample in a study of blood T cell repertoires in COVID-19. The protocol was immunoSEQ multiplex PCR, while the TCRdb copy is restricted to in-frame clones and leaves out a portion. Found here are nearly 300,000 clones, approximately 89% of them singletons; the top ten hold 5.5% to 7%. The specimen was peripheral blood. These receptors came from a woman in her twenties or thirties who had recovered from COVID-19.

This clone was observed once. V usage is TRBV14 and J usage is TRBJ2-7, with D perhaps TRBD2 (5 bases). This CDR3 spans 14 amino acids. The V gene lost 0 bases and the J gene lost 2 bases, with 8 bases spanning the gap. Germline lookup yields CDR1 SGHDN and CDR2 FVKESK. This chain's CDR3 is CASSQDIGTYEQYF. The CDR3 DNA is TGTGCCAGCAGCCAAGATATCGGGACCTACGAGCAGTACTTC. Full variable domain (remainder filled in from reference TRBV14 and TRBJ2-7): EAGVTQFPSHSVIEKGQTVTLRCDPISGHDNLYWYRRVMGKEIKFLLHFVKESKQDESGMPNNRFLAERTGGTYSTLKVQPAELEDSGVYFCASSQDIGTYEQYFGPGTRLTVT.

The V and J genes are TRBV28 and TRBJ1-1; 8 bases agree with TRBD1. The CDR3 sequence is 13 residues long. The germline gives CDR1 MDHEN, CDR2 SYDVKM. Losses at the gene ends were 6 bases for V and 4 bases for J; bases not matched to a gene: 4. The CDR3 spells CASSKTGATEAFF. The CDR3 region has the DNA TGTGCCAGCAGCAAGACAGGGGCCACTGAAGCTTTCTTT. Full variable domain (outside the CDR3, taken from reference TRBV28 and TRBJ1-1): DVKVTQSSRYLVKRTGEKVFLECVQDMDHENMFWYRQDPGLGLRLIYFSYDVKMKEKGDIPEGYSVSREKKERFSLILESASTNQTSMYLCASSKTGATEAFFGQGTRLTVV.

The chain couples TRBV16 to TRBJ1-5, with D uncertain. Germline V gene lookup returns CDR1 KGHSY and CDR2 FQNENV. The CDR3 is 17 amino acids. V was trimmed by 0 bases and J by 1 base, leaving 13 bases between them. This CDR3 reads CASSQSGGRGSNQPQHF. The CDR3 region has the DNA TGTGCCAGCAGCCAATCGGGAGGGAGAGGAAGCAATCAGCCCCAGCATTTT.

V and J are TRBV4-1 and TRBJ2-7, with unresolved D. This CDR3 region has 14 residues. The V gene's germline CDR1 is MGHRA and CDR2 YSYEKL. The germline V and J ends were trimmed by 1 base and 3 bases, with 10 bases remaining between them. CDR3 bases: TGCGCCAGCAGCCAAGTCGGCAGGCGCTACGAGCAGTACTTC. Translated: CASSQVGRRYEQYF.

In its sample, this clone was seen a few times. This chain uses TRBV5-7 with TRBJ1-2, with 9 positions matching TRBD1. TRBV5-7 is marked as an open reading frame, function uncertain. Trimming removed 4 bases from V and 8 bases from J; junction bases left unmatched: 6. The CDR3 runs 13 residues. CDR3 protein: CASSLQGAQGYTF. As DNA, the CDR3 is TGTGCCAGCAGCCTACAGGGGGCTCAGGGCTACACCTTC.

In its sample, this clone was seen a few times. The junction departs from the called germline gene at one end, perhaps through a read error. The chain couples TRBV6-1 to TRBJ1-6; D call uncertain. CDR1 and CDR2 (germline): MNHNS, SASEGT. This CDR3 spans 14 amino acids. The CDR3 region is CASSEISFNSPLHF. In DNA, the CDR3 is TGTGCCAGCAGTGAAATCTCCTTTAATTCACCCCTCCACTTT.

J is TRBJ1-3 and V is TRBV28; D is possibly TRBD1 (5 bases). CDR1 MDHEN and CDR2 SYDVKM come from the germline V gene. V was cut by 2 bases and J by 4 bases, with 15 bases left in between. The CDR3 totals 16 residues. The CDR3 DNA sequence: TGTGCCAGCAGTTTACCGAACAGGCTAGAGGGAAACACCATATATTTT. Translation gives CASSLPNRLEGNTIYF.

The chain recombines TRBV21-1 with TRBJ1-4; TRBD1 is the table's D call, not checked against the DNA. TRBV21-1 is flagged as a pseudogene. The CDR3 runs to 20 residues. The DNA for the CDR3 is TGTGCCAGCAGCAAAGCGCTTTGGTTAGACACCAGAGCAACTAATGAAAAACTGTTTTTT. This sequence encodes CASSKALWLDTRATNEKLFF.

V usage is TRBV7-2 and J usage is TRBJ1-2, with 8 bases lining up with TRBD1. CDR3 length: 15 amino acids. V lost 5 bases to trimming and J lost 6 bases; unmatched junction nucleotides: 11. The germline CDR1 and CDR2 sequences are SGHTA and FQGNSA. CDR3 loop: CASSPGLRGPNGYTF. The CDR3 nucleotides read TGTGCCAGCAGCCCAGGTCTCAGGGGGCCAAATGGCTACACCTTC.

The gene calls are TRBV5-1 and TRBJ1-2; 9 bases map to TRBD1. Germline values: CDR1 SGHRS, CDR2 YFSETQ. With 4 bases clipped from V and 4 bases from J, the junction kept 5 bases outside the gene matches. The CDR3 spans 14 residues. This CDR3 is CASSGTGGGYGYTF. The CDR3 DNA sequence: TGCGCCAGCAGCGGTACAGGGGGCGGCTATGGCTACACCTTC.

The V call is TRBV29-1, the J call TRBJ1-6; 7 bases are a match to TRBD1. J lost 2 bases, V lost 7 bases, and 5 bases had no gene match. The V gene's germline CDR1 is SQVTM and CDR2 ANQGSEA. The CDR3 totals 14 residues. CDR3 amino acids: CSDATGPYNSPLHF. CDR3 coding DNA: TGCAGCGACGCGACAGGGCCCTATAATTCACCCCTCCACTTT.

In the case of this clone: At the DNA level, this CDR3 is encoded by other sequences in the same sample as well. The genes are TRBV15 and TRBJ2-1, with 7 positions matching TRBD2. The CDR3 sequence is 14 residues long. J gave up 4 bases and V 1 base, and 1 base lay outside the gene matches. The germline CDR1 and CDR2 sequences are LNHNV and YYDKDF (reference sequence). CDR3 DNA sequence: TGTGCCACCAGCAGAGGGGGGGGTTACAATGAGCAGTTCTTC. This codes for CATSRGGGYNEQFF.

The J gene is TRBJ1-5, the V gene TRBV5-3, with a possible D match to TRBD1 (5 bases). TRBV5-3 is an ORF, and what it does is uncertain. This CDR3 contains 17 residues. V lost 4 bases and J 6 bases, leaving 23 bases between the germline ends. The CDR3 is CARSDRIAGYRGQPQHF. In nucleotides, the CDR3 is TGTGCCAGAAGCGATAGGATTGCAGGGTATAGGGGTCAGCCCCAGCATTTT.

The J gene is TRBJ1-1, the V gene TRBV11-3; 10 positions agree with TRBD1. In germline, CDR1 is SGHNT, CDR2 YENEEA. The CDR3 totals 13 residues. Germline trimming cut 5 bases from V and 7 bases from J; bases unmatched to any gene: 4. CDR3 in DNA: TGTGCCAGCAGCAGACAGGGGGCCGGTGAAGCTTTCTTT. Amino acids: CASSRQGAGEAFF.

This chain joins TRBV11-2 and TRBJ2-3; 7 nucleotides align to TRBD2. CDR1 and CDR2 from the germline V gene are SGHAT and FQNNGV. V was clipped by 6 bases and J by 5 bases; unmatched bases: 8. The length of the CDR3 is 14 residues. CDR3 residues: CASRRAGGGDTQYF. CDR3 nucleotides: TGTGCCAGCAGAAGGGCGGGCGGGGGAGATACGCAGTATTTT.

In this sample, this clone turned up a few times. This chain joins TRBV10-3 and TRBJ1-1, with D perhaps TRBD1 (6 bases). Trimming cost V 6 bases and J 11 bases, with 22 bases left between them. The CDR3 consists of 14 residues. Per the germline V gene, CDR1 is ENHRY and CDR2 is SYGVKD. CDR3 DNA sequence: TGTGCCATCAGCCCCGAGGGACACTACACGGGGGCTTTCTTT. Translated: CAISPEGHYTGAFF.

Written as DNA, the CDR3 is TGCGCCAGCACCAGGGAGGGTAATGAAAAACTGTTTTTT. Its protein product is CASTREGNEKLFF. The chain joins TRBV5-1 to TRBJ1-4; D might be TRBD1 (5 bases). Trimming cost V 6 bases and J 4 bases, with 10 bases left between them. Germline CDR1 reads SGHRS; CDR2 reads YFSETQ. This CDR3 is built from 13 residues.

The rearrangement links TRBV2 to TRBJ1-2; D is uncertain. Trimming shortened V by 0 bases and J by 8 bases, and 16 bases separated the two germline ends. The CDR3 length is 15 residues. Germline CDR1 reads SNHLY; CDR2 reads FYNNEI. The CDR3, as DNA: TGTGCCAGCAGTGAAGCGGTGGTCAGCCCTAGAGGCTACACCTTC. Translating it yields CASSEAVVSPRGYTF.

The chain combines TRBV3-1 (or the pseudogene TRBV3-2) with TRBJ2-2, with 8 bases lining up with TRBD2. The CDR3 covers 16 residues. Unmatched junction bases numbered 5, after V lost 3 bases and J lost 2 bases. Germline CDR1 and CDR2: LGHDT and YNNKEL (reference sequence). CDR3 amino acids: CASSHFGGANTGELFF. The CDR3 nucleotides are TGTGCCAGCAGCCACTTCGGGGGGGCCAACACCGGGGAGCTGTTTTTT.

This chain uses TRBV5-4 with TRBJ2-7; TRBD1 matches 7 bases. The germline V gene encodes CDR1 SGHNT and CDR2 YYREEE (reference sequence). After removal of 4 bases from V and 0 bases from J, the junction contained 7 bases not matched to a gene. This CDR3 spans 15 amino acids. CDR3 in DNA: TGTGCCAGCAGCCCCACAGGGGACCACTCCTACGAGCAGTACTTC. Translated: CASSPTGDHSYEQYF.

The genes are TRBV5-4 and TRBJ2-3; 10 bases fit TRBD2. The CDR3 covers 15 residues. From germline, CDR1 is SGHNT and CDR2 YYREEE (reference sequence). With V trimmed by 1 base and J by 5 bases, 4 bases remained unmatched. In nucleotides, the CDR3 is TGTGCCAGCAGCTTGTTAGCGGGGGGCATAGATACGCAGTATTTT. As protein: CASSLLAGGIDTQYF.